A single sample gave rise to the 32 T cell receptor beta chains below, sequenced in a study of technical replicates of blood from a few donors. This table comes from immunoSEQ multiplex PCR, and its TCRdb copy is limited to in-frame clones, with some not included. The profile shows 100,000 or so clones, 90% to 96% of them singletons. Sequencing was carried out using T cells isolated from PBMCs. The source is a human donor in good health.

Here the CDR3 reads CASSYLGHGQPQHF. The CDR3 DNA reads TGTGCCAGTAGTTACCTGGGCCATGGACAGCCCCAGCATTTT. The chain uses TRBV19 and TRBJ1-5; no definite D call. The CDR3 is 14 residues long. The V and J ends lost 5 bases and 7 bases respectively, with 15 bases between them. The germline gives CDR1 LNHDA, CDR2 SQIVND (reference sequence).

The chain employs TRBV30 and TRBJ1-2; possible D gene TRBD1, 6 bases. V lost 5 bases and J lost 4, with 11 bases in between. The germline gives CDR1 GTSNPN, CDR2 SVGIG (reference sequence). The CDR3 extends over 12 amino acids. CDR3 residues: CAWARQAYGYTF. In nucleotides, the CDR3 is TGTGCCTGGGCAAGACAGGCCTATGGCTACACCTTC.

The chain uses TRBV4-3 and TRBJ2-6, with no clear D. CDR1 and CDR2 (germline): LGHNA, YSLEER. V gave up 0 bases and J gave up 2 bases, with 8 bases separating them. CDR3 size: 16 residues. CDR3 loop: CASSQDPTAGANVLTF. The CDR3 DNA follows: TGCGCCAGCAGCCAAGATCCCACAGCTGGGGCCAACGTCCTGACTTTC.

The sample holds one count of this clone. V is TRBV27 and J is TRBJ2-7, with a possible D match to TRBD2 (6 bases). This CDR3 is built from 15 residues. The germline CDR1 and CDR2 sequences are MNHEY and SMNVEV (reference sequence). V shed 7 bases and J shed 1 base, with 17 bases lying between them. In DNA form, the CDR3 reads TGTGCCAGCACCCAGTGGGCTAGCGCGTCCTACGAGCAGTACTTC. It yields the protein CASTQWASASYEQYF.

This chain links TRBV7-2 with TRBJ2-7, with 11 bases matching TRBD2. Germline loops: CDR1 SGHTA, CDR2 FQGNSA. V was pared by 0 bases and J by 7 bases, with 17 bases of the junction left unmatched. CDR3 length: 19 residues. The DNA of the CDR3 is TGTGCCAGCAGCTTAGCGGGCCTTAAACTAGCGGGAGTTTCTCTTGAGCAGTACTTC. Residues: CASSLAGLKLAGVSLEQYF.

With respect to this clone: Other DNA sequences within the sample encode an identical CDR3. V and J are TRBV9 and TRBJ2-3; a possible D gene is TRBD2 (6 bases). V was shortened by 0 bases and J by 0 bases, with 8 bases between the two germline ends. CDR3 size: 15 residues. The V gene's germline CDR1 is SGDLS and CDR2 YYNGEE. The CDR3 DNA sequence: TGTGCCAGCAGCGTAGACGGGGGAAGCACAGATACGCAGTATTTT. Residues: CASSVDGGSTDTQYF.

This chain links TRBV30 with TRBJ2-5; TRBD2 might be the D (5 bases). Germline V gene sequence: CDR1 GTSNPN, CDR2 SVGIG (reference sequence). This CDR3 comprises 14 residues. Trimming took off 0 bases at V and 5 bases at J, with 13 bases between the two ends. CDR3 in DNA: TGTGCCTGGAGTGTACGAGAGGGATGGGAGACCCAGTACTTC. Amino acids: CAWSVREGWETQYF.

The rearrangement joins TRBV4-2 to TRBJ1-1, with 9 bases matching TRBD1. CDR1 is LGHNA, CDR2 YNFKEQ, per germline. Germline trimming cut 2 bases from V and 8 bases from J; bases unmatched to any gene: 9. This CDR3 is 15 amino acids long. For the CDR3, the DNA is TGTGCCAGCAGCCAACCGGGACAGGGAGCGTTGGAAGCTTTCTTT. Translation: CASSQPGQGALEAFF.

CDR3 DNA sequence: TGTGCCAGCAGCCCACAATGGGGACAGGGCCAAGAGACCCAGTACTTC. This encodes CASSPQWGQGQETQYF. The J gene is TRBJ2-5, the V gene TRBV9; TRBD1 agrees at 9 bases. V was clipped by 4 bases and J by 1 base; unmatched bases: 8. This CDR3 has 16 amino acids. The germline V gene has CDR1 SGDLS and CDR2 YYNGEE. Supplemented by reference TRBV9 and TRBJ2-5, the full variable domain reads DSGVTQTPKHLITATGQRVTLRCSPRSGDLSVYWYQQSLDQGLQFLIQYYNGEERAKGNILERFSAQQFPDLHSELNLSSLELGDSALYFCASSPQWGQGQETQYFGPGTRLLVL.

The count of this clone is one. The genes are TRBV5-1 and TRBJ1-2, with 7 positions matching TRBD1. This CDR3 is built from 14 residues. The V and J ends lost 0 bases and 6 bases, in that order; junction bases with no gene match: 5. The germline V gene encodes CDR1 SGHRS and CDR2 YFSETQ. The CDR3 DNA follows: TGCGCCAGCAGCTTGGTGGAGGGGGCCCATGGCTACACCTTC. This sequence encodes CASSLVEGAHGYTF.

This clone was recorded once. This chain connects TRBV11-1 to TRBJ1-1; TRBD1 agrees at 9 bases. J gave up 4 bases and V 11 bases, and 8 bases lay outside the gene matches. Germline V gene data show CDR1 as SGHAT and CDR2 as FQDESV (reference sequence). The CDR3 contains 13 residues. The CDR3 sequence: CAGSGTGTTEAFF. CDR3 nucleotide sequence: TGTGCCGGCTCCGGGACAGGGACCACTGAAGCTTTCTTT. The full variable domain, in which reference TRBV11-1 and TRBJ1-1 provide the parts outside the CDR3, is EAEVAQSPRYKITEKSQAVAFWCDPISGHATLYWYRQILGQGPELLVQFQDESVVDDSQLPKDRFSAERLKGVDSTLKIQPAELGDSAMYLCAGSGTGTTEAFFGQGTRLTVV.

V is TRBV15 and J is TRBJ2-5; weak D call: TRBD1 (6 bases). V lost 4 bases and J lost 0, with 9 bases in between. Germline V gives CDR1 LNHNV, CDR2 YYDKDF (reference sequence). The CDR3 is 14 residues long. The CDR3 DNA reads TGTGCCACCAGCATAGACAGGTACCAAGAGACCCAGTACTTC. This codes for CATSIDRYQETQYF.

This chain uses TRBV6-5 with TRBJ2-5; 9 bases align to TRBD1. V trimming: 6 bases; J trimming: 5 bases; junction bases outside the gene matches: 7. The CDR3 has 14 residues. Germline-derived CDR1 and CDR2 are MNHEY and SVGAGI. The CDR3 spells CASRQGQGWETQYF. CDR3 in DNA: TGTGCCAGCAGGCAAGGACAGGGGTGGGAGACCCAGTACTTC.

The chain is built from TRBV29-1 and TRBJ1-4, with D maybe TRBD1 (5 bases). Germline CDR1 SQVTM, CDR2 ANQGSEA. Trimming cost V 4 bases and J 10 bases, with 22 bases left between them. The CDR3 contains 15 residues. CDR3 protein: CSVGEMGGDWGKLFF. CDR3 in DNA: TGCAGCGTTGGGGAAATGGGAGGGGACTGGGGAAAACTGTTTTTT. Filled out from reference TRBV29-1 and TRBJ1-4, the complete variable domain reads SAVISQKPSRDICQRGTSLTIQCQVDSQVTMMFWYRQQPGQSLTLIATANQGSEATYESGFVIDKFPISRPNLTFSTLTVSNMSPEDSSIYLCSVGEMGGDWGKLFFGSGTQLSVL.

In this sample, this clone turned up once. This chain links TRBV19 with TRBJ1-2; tentative D call: TRBD1 (5 bases). The germline gives CDR1 LNHDA, CDR2 SQIVND (reference sequence). V lost 5 bases and J lost 6, with 10 bases in between. CDR3 length: 12 residues. The DNA of the CDR3 is TGTGCCAGTAGTTCCCCAGGGAATGGCTACACCTTC. This sequence encodes CASSSPGNGYTF.

The chain recombines TRBV7-3 with TRBJ2-5; perhaps TRBD2 as D (5 bases). CDR3 length equals 14 residues. CDR1 is SGHTA, CDR2 FQGTGA, per germline. Trimming stripped 5 bases from V and 6 bases from J, with 16 bases between. In nucleotides, the CDR3 is TGTGCCAGCAGCGTGGACTCGGAAAGCCAGACCCAGTACTTC. Protein sequence: CASSVDSESQTQYF.

This sequence joins TRBV10-2 and TRBJ2-1; 8 nucleotides line up with TRBD2. CDR1 and CDR2 from the germline V gene are WSHSY and SAAADI. This CDR3 comprises 16 residues. The V and J ends lost 6 bases and 4 bases, in that order; junction bases with no gene match: 11. The chain's CDR3 is CASSDIRERGYNEQFF. Here the CDR3 DNA reads TGCGCCAGCAGCGATATTCGGGAGCGGGGGTACAATGAGCAGTTCTTC.

This sequence joins TRBV6-1 and TRBJ1-1; tentative D call: TRBD1 (6 bases). Germline CDR1 and CDR2: MNHNS and SASEGT. Trimming shortened V by 1 base and J by 0 bases, and 6 bases separated the two germline ends. This CDR3 is built from 14 residues. CDR3 sequence (DNA): TGTGCCAGCAGTGAAGACAGGGTGAACACTGAAGCTTTCTTT. Protein: CASSEDRVNTEAFF.

The chain joins TRBV19 to TRBJ2-3, with 7 bases that match TRBD2. J was trimmed by 0 bases and V by 5 bases; bases with no gene match: 11. The CDR3 spans 17 residues. Germline assignment: CDR1 LNHDA and CDR2 SQIVND (reference sequence). CDR3 sequence (DNA): TGTGCCAGTAGTGGCGGGAGTAGGCCCTCTAGCACAGATACGCAGTATTTT. Translating gives CASSGGSRPSSTDTQYF.

The chain carries TRBV29-1 and TRBJ2-1; perhaps TRBD2 as D (6 bases). Trimming removed 3 bases at V and 0 bases at J, with 21 bases between. The CDR3 has 18 amino acids. Per germline, CDR1 SQVTM and CDR2 ANQGSEA. CDR3 sequence: CSVERIVSAGSSYNEQFF. The CDR3, as DNA: TGCAGCGTTGAGCGGATAGTTAGCGCGGGGTCCTCCTACAATGAGCAGTTCTTC.

The chain uses TRBV10-2 and TRBJ2-3, with TRBD2 as a possible D gene (6 bases). V lost 4 bases and J 2 bases, leaving 13 bases between the germline ends. Germline CDR1 WSHSY, CDR2 SAAADI. The CDR3 length is 15 residues. The CDR3 bases are TGCGCCAGCAGTGTGAGCAGGAGGGACACAGATACGCAGTATTTT. Translating it yields CASSVSRRDTDTQYF.

The V call is TRBV4-3, the J call TRBJ1-2; D call uncertain. Per the germline V gene, CDR1 is LGHNA and CDR2 is YSLEER. There are 15 residues in the CDR3. Trimming shortened V by 3 bases and J by 5 bases, and 16 bases separated the two germline ends. The CDR3: CASSHENQVLYGYTF. The CDR3 DNA is TGCGCCAGCAGCCATGAAAACCAGGTATTATATGGCTACACCTTC.

This rearrangement joins TRBV5-1 to TRBJ1-1; TRBD1 might be the D (5 bases). V was shortened by 0 bases and J by 1 base, with 10 bases between the two germline ends. Germline CDR1 SGHRS, CDR2 YFSETQ. The CDR3 runs 15 residues. The CDR3 DNA reads as TGCGCCAGCAGCTTGGTGGGCCAGGGGAACACTGAAGCTTTCTTT. Its protein is CASSLVGQGNTEAFF. Full variable domain (missing parts from reference TRBV5-1 and TRBJ1-1): KAGVTQTPRYLIKTRGQQVTLSCSPISGHRSVSWYQQTPGQGLQFLFEYFSETQRNKGNFPGRFSGRQFSNSRSEMNVSTLELGDSALYLCASSLVGQGNTEAFFGQGTRLTVV.

The gene calls are TRBV5-1 and TRBJ1-4; D possibly corresponds to TRBD1 (5 bases). V lost 0 bases, J lost 12 bases, and 12 bases lay in between. The CDR3 is 13 amino acids. Germline V gives CDR1 SGHRS, CDR2 YFSETQ. CDR3 bases: TGCGCCAGCAGCTTGGGCGGGACGATGGAACTGTTTTTT. Translated: CASSLGGTMELFF.

The chain has TRBV2 and TRBJ2-3; TRBD1 matches at 11 bases. The CDR3 is 15 residues long. The J segment lost 5 bases and the V segment lost 6 bases, leaving 7 bases of the junction unmatched. In germline, CDR1 is SNHLY, CDR2 FYNNEI. In DNA form, the CDR3 reads TGTGCCAGCAGGCGGACAGGGGGCGAGGGAGATACGCAGTATTTT. This sequence encodes CASRRTGGEGDTQYF. Together with reference TRBV2 and TRBJ2-3, the CDR3 gives the full variable domain: EPEVTQTPSHQVTQMGQEVILRCVPISNHLYFYWYRQILGQKVEFLVSFYNNEISEKSEIFDDQFSVERPDGSNFTLKIRSTKLEDSAMYFCASRRTGGEGDTQYFGPGTRLTVL.

The chain has TRBV30 and TRBJ2-3; tentatively, D is TRBD1 (5 bases). Between the trimmed V and J ends, which lost 8 bases and 6 bases, there was a span of 21 bases. Germline-derived CDR1 and CDR2 are GTSNPN and SVGIG (reference sequence). There are 14 residues in the CDR3. The DNA of the CDR3 is TGTGCCAGTGGACATCCCGGTGGCGCGGATACGCAGTATTTT. Its protein is CASGHPGGADTQYF.

This clone was seen just once. The rearrangement uses TRBV9 and TRBJ2-1; 10 nucleotides align to TRBD2. Per the germline V gene, CDR1 is SGDLS and CDR2 is YYNGEE. The CDR3 runs to 14 residues. Trimming took 7 bases from V and 6 from J; bases not matched to a gene: 7. The CDR3 DNA sequence: TGTGCCAGCTCAAAGAGCGGGAGGGCCAATGAGCAGTTCTTC. Translation: CASSKSGRANEQFF.

The chain is built from TRBV27 and TRBJ2-3, with 7 nucleotides matching TRBD2. Germline CDR1 is MNHEY and CDR2 is SMNVEV (reference sequence). Unmatched junction bases numbered 4, after V lost 3 bases and J lost 10 bases. The CDR3 consists of 12 residues. The CDR3 DNA reads as TGTGCCAGCAGTTTTGAAGCGGGGCCGCAGTATTTT. As protein: CASSFEAGPQYF.

The chain is built from TRBV2 and TRBJ2-2; 8 nucleotides line up with TRBD2. The CDR3 is 15 amino acids. The V gene's germline CDR1 is SNHLY and CDR2 FYNNEI. Trimming removed 4 bases from V and 5 bases from J; junction bases left unmatched: 6. CDR3 sequence reads: CASSARTSSTGELFF. The CDR3 DNA sequence: TGTGCCAGCAGTGCCAGGACTAGCTCGACCGGGGAGCTGTTTTTT.

The chain has TRBV27 and TRBJ1-2; 8 bases line up with TRBD1. The CDR3 extends over 13 amino acids. Germline values: CDR1 MNHEY, CDR2 SMNVEV (reference sequence). The V segment lost 5 bases and the J segment 7 bases; nucleotides outside the gene matches: 6. CDR3 nucleotides: TGTGCCAGCAGTCAAATCGACAGGGGTGGCTACACCTTC. Amino acid sequence: CASSQIDRGGYTF.

Here the CDR3 DNA reads TGTGCCAGCAGCGACGGGGACAGAGCGGTGCAGTTCTTC. It specifies CASSDGDRAVQFF. The chain uses TRBV7-3 and TRBJ2-1; 7 positions agree with TRBD1. Germline CDR1 SGHTA, CDR2 FQGTGA. J gave up 12 bases and V 5 bases, and 10 bases lay outside the gene matches. The CDR3 has 13 amino acids.

This chain links TRBV19 with TRBJ1-5; D gene uncertain. Germline-derived CDR1 and CDR2 are LNHDA and SQIVND (reference sequence). The CDR3 has 17 residues. V lost 1 base and J 0 bases, leaving 13 bases between the germline ends. As DNA, the CDR3 is TGTGCCAGTAGTATAGCCCTACTTACTTATAGCAATCAGCCCCAGCATTTT. Its protein is CASSIALLTYSNQPQHF.